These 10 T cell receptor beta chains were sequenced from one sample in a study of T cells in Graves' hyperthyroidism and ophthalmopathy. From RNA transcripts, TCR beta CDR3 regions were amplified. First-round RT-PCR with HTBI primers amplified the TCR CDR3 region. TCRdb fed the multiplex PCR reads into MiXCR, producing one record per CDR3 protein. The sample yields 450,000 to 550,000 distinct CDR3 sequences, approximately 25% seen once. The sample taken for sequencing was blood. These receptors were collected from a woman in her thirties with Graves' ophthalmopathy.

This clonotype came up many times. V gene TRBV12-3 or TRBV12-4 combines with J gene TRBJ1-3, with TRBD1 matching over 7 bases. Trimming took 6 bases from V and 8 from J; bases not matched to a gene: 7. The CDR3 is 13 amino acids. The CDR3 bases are TGTGCCAGCAGGCTGACAGGGTTTGACACCATATATTTT. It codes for CASRLTGFDTIYF.

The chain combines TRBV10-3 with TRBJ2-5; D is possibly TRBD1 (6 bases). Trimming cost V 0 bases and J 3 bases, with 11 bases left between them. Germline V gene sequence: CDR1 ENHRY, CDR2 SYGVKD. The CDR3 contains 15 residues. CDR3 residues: CAISESKGTKETQYF. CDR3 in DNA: TGTGCCATCAGTGAGTCCAAGGGGACAAAAGAGACCCAGTACTTC.

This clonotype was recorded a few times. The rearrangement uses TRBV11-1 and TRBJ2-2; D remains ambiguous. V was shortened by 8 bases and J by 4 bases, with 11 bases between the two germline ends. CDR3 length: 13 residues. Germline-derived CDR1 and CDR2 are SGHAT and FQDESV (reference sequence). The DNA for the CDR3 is TGTGCCAGCGGGTTTGAGGTCACCGGGGAGCTGTTTTTT. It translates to CASGFEVTGELFF. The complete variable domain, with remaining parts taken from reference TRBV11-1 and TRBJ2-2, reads EAEVAQSPRYKITEKSQAVAFWCDPISGHATLYWYRQILGQGPELLVQFQDESVVDDSQLPKDRFSAERLKGVDSTLKIQPAELGDSAMYLCASGFEVTGELFFGEGSRLTVL.

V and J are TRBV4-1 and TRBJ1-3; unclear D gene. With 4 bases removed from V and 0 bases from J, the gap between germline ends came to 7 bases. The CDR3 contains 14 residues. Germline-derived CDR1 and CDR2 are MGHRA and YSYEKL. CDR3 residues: CASSPDRSGNTIYF. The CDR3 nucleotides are TGCGCCAGCAGCCCAGATCGCTCTGGAAACACCATATATTTT.

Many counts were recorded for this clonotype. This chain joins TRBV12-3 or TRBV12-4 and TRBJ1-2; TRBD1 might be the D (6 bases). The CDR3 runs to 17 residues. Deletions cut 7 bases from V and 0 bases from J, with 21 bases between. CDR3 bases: TGTGCCAGCACCACGGACCGGGGGCTATACTCTAACTATGGCTACACCTTC. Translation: CASTTDRGLYSNYGYTF.

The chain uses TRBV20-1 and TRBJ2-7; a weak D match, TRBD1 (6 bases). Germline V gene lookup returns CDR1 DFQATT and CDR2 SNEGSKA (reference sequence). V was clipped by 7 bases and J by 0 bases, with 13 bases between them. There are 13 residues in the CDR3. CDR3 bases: TGCAGTGTCAGGACAGTTTCCTCCTACGAGCAGTACTTC. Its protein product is CSVRTVSSYEQYF.

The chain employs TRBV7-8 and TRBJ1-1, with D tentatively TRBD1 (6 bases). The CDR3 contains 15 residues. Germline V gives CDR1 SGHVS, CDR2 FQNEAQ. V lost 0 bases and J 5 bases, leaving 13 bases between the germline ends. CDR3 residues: CASSLAGGRGTEAFF. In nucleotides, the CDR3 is TGTGCCAGCAGCTTAGCCGGGGGAAGGGGGACTGAAGCTTTCTTT.

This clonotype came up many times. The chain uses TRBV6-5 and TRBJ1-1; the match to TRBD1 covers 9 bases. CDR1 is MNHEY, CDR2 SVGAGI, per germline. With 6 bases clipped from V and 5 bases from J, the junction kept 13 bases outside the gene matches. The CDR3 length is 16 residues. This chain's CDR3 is CASSSRGGDRDTEAFF. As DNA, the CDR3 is TGTGCCAGCAGCTCCCGGGGGGGGGACAGGGATACTGAAGCTTTCTTT.

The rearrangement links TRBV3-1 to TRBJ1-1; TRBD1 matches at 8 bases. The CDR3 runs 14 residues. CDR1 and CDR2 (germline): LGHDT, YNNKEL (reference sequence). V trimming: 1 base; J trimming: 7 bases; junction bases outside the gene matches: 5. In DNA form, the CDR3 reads TGTGCCAGCAGCCAAGTTACAGGGGGTAATGAAGCTTTCTTT. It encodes CASSQVTGGNEAFF.

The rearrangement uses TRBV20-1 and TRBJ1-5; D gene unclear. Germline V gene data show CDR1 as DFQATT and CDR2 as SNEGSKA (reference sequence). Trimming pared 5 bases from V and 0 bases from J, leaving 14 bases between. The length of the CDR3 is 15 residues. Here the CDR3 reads CSASPRLYSNQPQHF. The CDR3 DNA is TGCAGTGCTTCACCGAGACTATATAGCAATCAGCCCCAGCATTTT.